This is a list of T cell receptor beta chains from one sample in a study of T cells in Graves' hyperthyroidism and ophthalmopathy. TCRdb analysed the multiplex PCR reads with MiXCR anew, one entry per CDR3 protein. The table lists 410,000 or so distinct CDR3 sequences, around 15% of them singletons. Material: blood. These receptors came from a man aged 18-30 years with Graves' ophthalmopathy. The conserved cysteine and the conserved F or W are not part of the CDR3 here. The size of a clone is reported for some rows only, either as once, few or many, or as a class for expanded clones.

>few|TRBV2|TRBJ1-6
ASSSGNSPLH
>many|TRBV6-5|TRBJ2-7
ASSYSIGGGIPHEQY
>many|TRBV5-1|TRBJ2-7
ASQDRADEQY
>many|TRBV7-2|TRBJ2-7
ASSLVSGSRYEQY
>few|TRBV9|TRBJ1-1
ASSEDGYTEAF
>NA|TRBV4-1|TRBJ2-6
ASSRGLVGANVLT
>few|TRBV25-1|TRBJ2-1
ASSEDGASGRASLEQF
>few|TRBV10-2|TRBJ1-5
ASSEDRGAIYSNQPQH
>many|TRBV5-1|TRBJ2-1
ASSRGDRGTLDEQF
>NA|TRBV10-3|TRBJ2-7
AISDGGPDEQY
>few|TRBV7-2|TRBJ2-1
ASSLEALVNEQF
>many|TRBV7-8|TRBJ2-7
ASSSVELALVYEQY
>many|TRBV24-1|TRBJ2-7
ATSNSGGYEQY
>NA|TRBV11-2|TRBJ1-2
ASSLTTLPSKEGYT
>many|TRBV11-2|TRBJ2-7
ASSPGPFGGSYEQY
>NA|TRBV7-3|TRBJ2-1
ASGTGTGSSYNEQF
>few|TRBV6-1|TRBJ2-2
ASRTSGSDTGELF